A single sample is the source of the 30 T cell receptor beta chains below, sequenced in a study of shared clonotypes between healthy human individuals. CD45RO negativity and positive selection for CCR7 defined naive CD8 cells, a population that excluded terminally differentiated effector memory CD45RA+ cells. Only in-frame clones appear in the TCRdb table, and some are missing; sequencing was by immunoSEQ multiplex PCR. The repertoire holds over 800,000 clones, almost 95% seen once, with less than 25% in the top ten. Sequencing input: naive CD8+ T cells sorted from blood. These receptor sequences come from a man aged 25-40 years in good health.

The rearrangement uses TRBV4-1 and TRBJ2-5, with D perhaps TRBD2 (6 bases). The CDR3 has 14 residues. Trimming removed 10 bases at V and 2 bases at J, with 17 bases between. The germline CDR1 and CDR2 sequences are MGHRA and YSYEKL. CDR3 in DNA: TGCGCCAACTCCGGACTACCGGTACAAGAGACCCAGTACTTC. Its protein product is CANSGLPVQETQYF.

This clone was seen a single time. The chain combines TRBV7-9 with TRBJ2-5, with 11 nucleotides matching TRBD2. CDR3 length: 16 residues. The V gene end was trimmed by 8 bases and the J gene end by 5 bases; junction bases not matched to a gene: 13. Germline V gives CDR1 SEHNR, CDR2 FQNEAQ (reference sequence). The CDR3, as DNA: TGTGCCAGCGGAGGATCCGGGACTAGCGGTAGGGAGACCCAGTACTTC. This translates into CASGGSGTSGRETQYF.

V usage is TRBV4-1 and J usage is TRBJ1-5; D is unclear. V dropped 0 bases and J dropped 1 base, with 13 bases sitting between them. CDR3 size: 17 residues. CDR1 is MGHRA and CDR2 is YSYEKL in the germline V gene. This CDR3 is CASSQDLGAGSNQPQHF. The CDR3 bases are TGCGCCAGCAGCCAAGATCTGGGCGCAGGAAGCAATCAGCCCCAGCATTTT.

The chain is built from TRBV7-9 and TRBJ2-7; maybe TRBD1 (6 bases). CDR1 is SEHNR and CDR2 is FQNEAQ in the germline V gene (reference sequence). The V end lost 0 bases, the J end lost 4 bases, and 13 bases lay between the germline ends. The CDR3 loop spans 15 amino acids. CDR3 amino acids: CASSLAARGLYEQYF. The CDR3 coding sequence is TGTGCCAGCAGCTTAGCAGCCAGGGGATTGTACGAGCAGTACTTC.

The chain uses TRBV29-1 and TRBJ1-5; D may be TRBD1 (5 bases). The V and J ends lost 4 bases and 0 bases respectively, with 16 bases between them. From germline, CDR1 is SQVTM and CDR2 ANQGSEA. The CDR3 spans 16 residues. In nucleotides, the CDR3 is TGCAGCGTTGGTGGGGACGGAGAAACTAGCAATCAGCCCCAGCATTTT. It is translated as CSVGGDGETSNQPQHF.

The chain employs TRBV14 and TRBJ2-3; D ambiguous. The germline V gene has CDR1 SGHDN and CDR2 FVKESK. Trimming removed 0 bases from V and 1 base from J, with 5 bases in between. The CDR3 runs to 14 residues. The CDR3, as DNA: TGTGCCAGCAGCCAAGATAGGGGCACAGATACGCAGTATTTT. It is translated as CASSQDRGTDTQYF.

This chain uses TRBV2 with TRBJ2-7; 7 bases are a match to TRBD2. CDR3 size: 14 residues. Germline CDR1 is SNHLY and CDR2 is FYNNEI. V trimming: 7 bases; J trimming: 2 bases; junction bases outside the gene matches: 8. In DNA, the CDR3 is TGTGCCAGCATGGGAGCGGGAACAACCTACGAGCAGTACTTC. Protein product: CASMGAGTTYEQYF.

The V call is TRBV28, the J call TRBJ2-5, with a tentative D call TRBD2 (6 bases). The V and J ends lost 6 bases and 3 bases respectively, with 23 bases between them. The CDR3 has 17 amino acids. CDR1 is MDHEN, CDR2 SYDVKM, per germline. The CDR3 DNA reads as TGTGCCAGCAGACCCCCTCAACTAGCTTCGGTTGAAGAGACCCAGTACTTC. Its protein product is CASRPPQLASVEETQYF.

A single count supports this clone. This chain links TRBV19 with TRBJ2-7; no clear D. The CDR3 consists of 15 residues. Germline V lookup: CDR1 LNHDA, CDR2 SQIVND (reference sequence). V was cut by 8 bases and J by 0 bases, with 17 bases left in between. The CDR3 nucleotides are TGTGCCAGTCGATCCGGAATTCTTAGCTCCTACGAGCAGTACTTC. Translation gives CASRSGILSSYEQYF. The full variable domain, its missing parts supplied by reference TRBV19 and TRBJ2-7, is DGGITQSPKYLFRKEGQNVTLSCEQNLNHDAMYWYRQDPGQGLRLIYYSQIVNDFQKGDIAEGYSVSREKKESFPLTVTSAQKNPTAFYLCASRSGILSSYEQYFGPGTRLTVT.

The chain joins TRBV7-9 to TRBJ1-4; 7 bases fit TRBD1. This CDR3 spans 16 amino acids. V shed 6 bases, J shed 7 bases, and the junction held 14 bases outside the gene matches. The germline V gene encodes CDR1 SEHNR and CDR2 FQNEAQ (reference sequence). CDR3 sequence (DNA): TGTGCCAGCAGTTCCCGGGACAGTGGAGTTTTTGAAAAACTGTTTTTT. It yields the protein CASSSRDSGVFEKLFF.

The chain employs TRBV2 and TRBJ2-1; 12 bases agree with TRBD2. The CDR3 totals 15 residues. Germline V CDR1 and CDR2: SNHLY, FYNNEI. The V gene end was trimmed by 6 bases and the J gene end by 4 bases; junction bases not matched to a gene: 4. CDR3 sequence reads: CASRTSGSIYNEQFF. CDR3 in DNA: TGTGCCAGCAGGACTAGCGGGAGTATTTACAATGAGCAGTTCTTC.

The V gene is TRBV2, the J gene TRBJ1-1; 8 nucleotides line up with TRBD1. CDR1 SNHLY and CDR2 FYNNEI come from the germline V gene. The CDR3 covers 16 residues. Germline trimming cut 6 bases from V and 0 bases from J; bases unmatched to any gene: 9. The CDR3 loop is CASSRDRLDMNTEAFF. In nucleotides, the CDR3 is TGTGCCAGCAGCCGGGACAGGCTCGACATGAACACTGAAGCTTTCTTT.

V gene TRBV18 combines with J gene TRBJ2-7; no reliable D call. The CDR3 covers 11 residues. The germline gives CDR1 KGHSH, CDR2 LQKENI. Trimming stripped 6 bases from V and 0 bases from J, with 3 bases between. CDR3 protein: CASSNSYEQYF. The CDR3 nucleotides are TGTGCCAGCTCGAACTCCTACGAGCAGTACTTC.

This rearrangement joins TRBV19 to TRBJ1-5; no reliable D call. This CDR3 comprises 14 residues. Germline CDR1 is LNHDA and CDR2 is SQIVND (reference sequence). Deletions cut 3 bases from V and 5 bases from J, with 11 bases between. CDR3: CASSIMDGHQPQHF. CDR3 DNA sequence: TGTGCCAGTAGTATTATGGACGGACATCAGCCCCAGCATTTT.

The chain joins TRBV11-2 to TRBJ2-3; 11 nucleotides match TRBD2. The germline gives CDR1 SGHAT, CDR2 FQNNGV. The trim removed 7 bases at V and 6 bases at J, leaving 15 bases unmatched. The CDR3 has 17 residues. CDR3 residues: CASIDDPGLAVLDTQYF. In DNA form, the CDR3 reads TGTGCCAGCATCGATGATCCGGGACTAGCGGTATTGGATACGCAGTATTTT.

The chain carries TRBV27 and TRBJ2-3, with TRBD2 matching over 10 bases. V lost 2 bases and J lost 2; bases outside the gene matches: 4. Germline V CDR1 and CDR2: MNHEY, SMNVEV (reference sequence). CDR3 length: 16 residues. The CDR3 nucleotides are TGTGCCAGCAGTTTAGTAGCGGGAGGACCCACAGATACGCAGTATTTT. Its translation is CASSLVAGGPTDTQYF.

The rearrangement joins TRBV6-1 to TRBJ1-2; no reliable D call. Trimming pared 7 bases from V and 1 base from J, leaving 13 bases between. From germline, CDR1 is MNHNS and CDR2 SASEGT. This CDR3 region has 14 residues. DNA for the CDR3: TGTGCCAGCAAGATGGACTTTAATAACTATGGCTACACCTTC. Protein: CASKMDFNNYGYTF.

The V and J genes are TRBV27 and TRBJ2-2, with TRBD1 as a possible D gene (6 bases). This CDR3 region has 16 residues. V was pared by 7 bases and J by 0 bases, with 15 bases between. Looked up from germline, CDR1 is MNHEY and CDR2 is SMNVEV (reference sequence). Here the CDR3 DNA reads TGTGCCAGCACCTACAGGGTTCTCGCGAACACCGGGGAGCTGTTTTTT. Translation: CASTYRVLANTGELFF.

The chain uses TRBV11-2 and TRBJ2-1, with 8 bases aligning to TRBD1. This CDR3 spans 16 amino acids. CDR1 and CDR2 from the germline V gene are SGHAT and FQNNGV. The V and J ends lost 5 bases and 2 bases, in that order; junction bases with no gene match: 8. The CDR3 nucleotides are TGTGCCAGCAGCGGCGGAGCCAGGGGGCCCTACAATGAGCAGTTCTTC. Protein sequence: CASSGGARGPYNEQFF.

V is TRBV19 and J is TRBJ2-7, with D possibly TRBD2 on 5 matching bases. The CDR3 is made up of 13 amino acids. Per the germline V gene, CDR1 is LNHDA and CDR2 is SQIVND (reference sequence). Trimming cost V 5 bases and J 0 bases, with 8 bases left between them. As DNA, the CDR3 is TGTGCCAGTAGTGGAGGTAACTCCTACGAGCAGTACTTC. This sequence encodes CASSGGNSYEQYF.

The V gene is TRBV28, the J gene TRBJ2-1; D gene ambiguous. In germline, CDR1 is MDHEN, CDR2 SYDVKM. The CDR3 is 14 residues long. The V gene lost 4 bases and the J gene lost 0 bases, with 7 bases spanning the gap. The CDR3 here is CASSSMFSYNEQFF. The CDR3 DNA sequence: TGTGCCAGCAGTTCAATGTTCTCCTACAATGAGCAGTTCTTC.

J is TRBJ2-7 and V is TRBV5-1; 7 bases agree with TRBD2. CDR1 and CDR2 from the germline V gene are SGHRS and YFSETQ. This CDR3 comprises 14 residues. The J segment lost 4 bases and the V segment lost 2 bases, leaving 6 bases of the junction unmatched. The CDR3 sequence is CASSFRRESYEQYF. For the CDR3, the DNA is TGCGCCAGCAGCTTTCGGCGGGAGTCTTACGAGCAGTACTTC.

The chain recombines TRBV9 with TRBJ2-5; 9 bases align to TRBD2. Germline V gene sequence: CDR1 SGDLS, CDR2 YYNGEE. The junction had 6 bases not matched to a gene; V was cut back by 0 bases and J by 3 bases. The length of the CDR3 is 16 residues. The CDR3 DNA is TGTGCCAGCAGCGTAGAGGGACTAGCCTCTAAAGAGACCCAGTACTTC. Translating it yields CASSVEGLASKETQYF.

This clone occurred once. The gene calls are TRBV28 and TRBJ2-7; D not certain. This CDR3 is 14 amino acids long. The V end was cut by 7 bases, the J end by 0 bases, with 13 bases between. Germline V lookup: CDR1 MDHEN, CDR2 SYDVKM. The CDR3 is CASKNDLYSYEQYF. The DNA for the CDR3 is TGTGCCAGCAAGAACGACCTATACTCCTACGAGCAGTACTTC.

The CDR3: CASSQDSSKYTGELFF. Written as DNA, the CDR3 is TGTGCCAGCAGCCAGGACAGCTCCAAGTACACCGGGGAGCTGTTTTTT. V and J are TRBV7-9 and TRBJ2-2, with D tentatively TRBD1 (6 bases). Germline V gene lookup returns CDR1 SEHNR and CDR2 FQNEAQ (reference sequence). Trimming removed 5 bases at V and 3 bases at J, with 16 bases between. CDR3 size: 16 residues.

The chain uses TRBV10-3 and TRBJ2-3; 12 nucleotides line up with TRBD2. The J segment lost 2 bases and the V segment lost 2 bases, leaving 5 bases of the junction unmatched. This CDR3 is built from 17 residues. Germline loops: CDR1 ENHRY, CDR2 SYGVKD. The CDR3 coding sequence is TGTGCCATCAGTGAGACAAGACTAGCGGGAGCCACAGATACGCAGTATTTT. It specifies CAISETRLAGATDTQYF.

The CDR3 region is CASCNTLGDVYNEQFF. The CDR3 coding sequence is TGTGCCAGCTGTAATACCCTAGGGGACGTCTACAATGAGCAGTTCTTC. V is TRBV14 and J is TRBJ2-1, with D perhaps being TRBD1 or TRBD2 (5 bases each). V was pared by 8 bases and J by 3 bases, with 20 bases between. CDR1 SGHDN and CDR2 FVKESK come from the germline V gene. The CDR3 loop spans 16 amino acids.

The chain uses TRBV4-1 and TRBJ2-1; 10 bases are shared with TRBD2. V lost 1 base to trimming and J lost 4 bases; unmatched junction nucleotides: 1. Germline CDR1 MGHRA, CDR2 YSYEKL. The CDR3 spans 15 residues. In DNA, the CDR3 is TGCGCCAGCAGCCAAGGTAGCGGGAGGTACAATGAGCAGTTCTTC. It yields the protein CASSQGSGRYNEQFF.

V and J are TRBV13 and TRBJ2-7; TRBD2 is a possible D gene (5 bases). The germline V gene has CDR1 PRHDT and CDR2 FYEKMQ (reference sequence). CDR3 length: 14 residues. Trimming stripped 4 bases from V and 3 bases from J, with 13 bases between. As DNA, the CDR3 is TGTGCCAGCAGCTCGCCCGGACTCGACTACGAGCAGTACTTC. It translates to CASSSPGLDYEQYF.

The chain combines TRBV5-5 with TRBJ2-1, with D maybe TRBD1 (6 bases). V lost 1 base and J 7 bases, leaving 15 bases between the germline ends. Germline CDR1 reads SGHKS; CDR2 reads YYEKEE (reference sequence). This CDR3 spans 15 amino acids. CDR3 residues: CASSLYRDKANEQFF. The DNA for the CDR3 is TGTGCCAGCAGCTTGTATCGGGACAAAGCAAATGAGCAGTTCTTC. The variable domain in full, with the rest retrieved from reference TRBV5-5 and TRBJ2-1, is DAGVTQSPTHLIKTRGQQVTLRCSPISGHKSVSWYQQVLGQGPQFIFQYYEKEERGRGNFPDRFSARQFPNYSSELNVNALLLGDSALYLCASSLYRDKANEQFFGPGTRLTVL.